The TCR beta chain under discussion was sequenced for a study of blood T cell repertoires in COVID-19. Looking at the study overall: Sources were T cells, B-cell-depleted T cells, or PBMCs; the material itself was cDNA or gDNA.

Original analysis: From reference gene primer amplification, estimates of nucleated cell counts were derived. Using immunoSEQ multiplex PCR, the repertoire was profiled, and TCRdb retains in-frame clones only, with some absent. The DNA was the basis for D and trimming; V, J and clone size are from that table. The sample lists tens of thousands of clones; around 80% were seen once. Unmatched junction bases numbered 5, after V lost 1 base and J lost 4 bases. The CDR3 is 15 residues long. Germline CDR1 is SGHDN and CDR2 is FVKESK. Sequencing was carried out using peripheral blood. The chain recombines TRBV14 with TRBJ2-7; 9 bases line up with TRBD1. The receptor was isolated from a woman of 80 years or more with active or convalescent COVID-19. For the CDR3, the DNA is TGTGCCAGCAGCCAAGGGGGGACAGGGTTATACGAGCAGTACTTC. Its translation is CASSQGGTGLYEQYF.